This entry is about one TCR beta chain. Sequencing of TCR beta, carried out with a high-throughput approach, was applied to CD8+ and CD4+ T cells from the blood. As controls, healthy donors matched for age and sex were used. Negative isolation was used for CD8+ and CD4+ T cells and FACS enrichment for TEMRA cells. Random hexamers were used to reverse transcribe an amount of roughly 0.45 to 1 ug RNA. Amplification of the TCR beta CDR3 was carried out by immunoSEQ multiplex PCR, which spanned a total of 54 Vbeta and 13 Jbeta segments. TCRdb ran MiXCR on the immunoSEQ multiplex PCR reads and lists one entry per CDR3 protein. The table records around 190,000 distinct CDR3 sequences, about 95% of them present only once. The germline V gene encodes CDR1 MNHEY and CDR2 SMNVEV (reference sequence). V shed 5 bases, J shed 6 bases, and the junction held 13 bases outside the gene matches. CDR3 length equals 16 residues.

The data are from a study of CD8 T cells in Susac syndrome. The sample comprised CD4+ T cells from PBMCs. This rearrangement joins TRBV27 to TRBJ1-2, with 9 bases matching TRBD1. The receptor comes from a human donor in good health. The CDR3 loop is CASSTPGTGLGHGYTF. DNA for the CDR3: TGTGCCAGCAGTACCCCCGGGACAGGGTTGGGGCATGGCTACACCTTC.